In its sample, the clone carrying this T cell receptor (beta chain) was seen many times. The CDR3 consists of 14 residues. Germline-derived CDR1 and CDR2 are LGHDT and YNNKEL (reference sequence). V gave up 0 bases and J gave up 2 bases, with 7 bases separating them. This sample stems from a study of T cells in Graves' hyperthyroidism and ophthalmopathy. About the study: Peripheral blood draws took place at initial diagnosis, ahead of any treatment.

TCR beta CDR3 regions were amplified from RNA. TCR CDR3 regions were first amplified by RT-PCR with HTBI primers. TCRdb re-called the multiplex PCR reads through MiXCR, storing one row per CDR3 protein. The sample has roughly 350,000 distinct CDR3 sequences; about 13% are singletons. Subjects with ophthalmopathy showed a Clinical Activity Score no lower than 3, a NOSPECS grade no lower than 4, and a duration shorter than 3 months. Fresh peripheral blood, roughly 10 ml, was the source of the PBMCs. The clonotype comes from a woman in her 40s with Graves' ophthalmopathy. The chain employs TRBV3-1 and TRBJ2-5, with D possibly TRBD1 on 6 matching bases. Input material: blood. The CDR3: CASSQDDRQETQYF. The CDR3, as DNA: TGTGCCAGCAGCCAAGATGACAGGCAAGAGACCCAGTACTTC.